This TCR beta chain was retrieved from a study of blood T cell repertoires in COVID-19. The overall study: Acute and convalescent COVID-19 samples came from the United States, Italy and Spain. Sample material is recorded as cDNA or gDNA derived from T cells, B-cell-depleted T cells, or PBMCs.

Per the authors' pipeline: Reference gene primer amplification in the assay estimated nucleated cell counts. Assay: immunoSEQ multiplex PCR; the TCRdb copy retains only in-frame clones and omits some. Clone size and V and J calls were adopted from that table, with D and trimming inferred from the DNA. The sample carries approximately 230,000 clones, about 85% recorded once. Regarding this clone: The sample contains more than one DNA sequence encoding this CDR3.

The CDR3 loop spans 14 amino acids. In germline, CDR1 is MGHRA, CDR2 YSYEKL. The V and J ends lost 0 bases and 5 bases respectively, with 10 bases between them. The chain couples TRBV4-1 to TRBJ2-5; D may be TRBD2 (6 bases). Sequencing input: peripheral blood. This TCR was sampled from a man aged 25 to 40 with active or convalescent COVID-19. Here the CDR3 reads CASSQEGLAETQYF. CDR3 in DNA: TGCGCCAGCAGCCAAGAAGGGCTAGCGGAGACCCAGTACTTC.